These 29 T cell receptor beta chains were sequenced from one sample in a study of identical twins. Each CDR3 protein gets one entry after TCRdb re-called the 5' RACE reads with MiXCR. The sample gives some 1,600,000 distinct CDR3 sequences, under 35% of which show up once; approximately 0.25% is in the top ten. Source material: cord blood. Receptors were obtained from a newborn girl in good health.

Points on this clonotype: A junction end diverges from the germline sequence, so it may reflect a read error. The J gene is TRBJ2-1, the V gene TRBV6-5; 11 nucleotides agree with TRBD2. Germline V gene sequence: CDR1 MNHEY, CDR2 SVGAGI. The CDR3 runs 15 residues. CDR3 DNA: TGTGCCAGCAGTTCACTAGCGGGAGTGATCAATGAGCAGTTATTC. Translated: CASSSLAGVINEQLF.

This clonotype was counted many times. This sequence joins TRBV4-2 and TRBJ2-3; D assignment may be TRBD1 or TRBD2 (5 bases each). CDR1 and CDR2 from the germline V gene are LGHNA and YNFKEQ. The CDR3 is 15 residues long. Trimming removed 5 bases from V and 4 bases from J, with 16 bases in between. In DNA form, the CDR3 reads TGTGCCAGCAGCAAAGGGGCGGCTAGCCCAGATACGCAGTATTTT. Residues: CASSKGAASPDTQYF.

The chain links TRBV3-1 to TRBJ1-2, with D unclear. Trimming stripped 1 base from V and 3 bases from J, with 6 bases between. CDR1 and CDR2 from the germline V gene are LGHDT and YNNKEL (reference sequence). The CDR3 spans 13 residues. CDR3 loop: CASSQVSDYGYTF. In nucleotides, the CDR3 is TGTGCCAGCAGCCAAGTATCAGACTATGGCTACACCTTC.

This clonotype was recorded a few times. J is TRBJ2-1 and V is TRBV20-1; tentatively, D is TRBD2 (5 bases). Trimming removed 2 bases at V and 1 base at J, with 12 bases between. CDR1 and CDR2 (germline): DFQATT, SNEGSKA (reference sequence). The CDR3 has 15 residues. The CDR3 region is CSARPLERSYNEQFF. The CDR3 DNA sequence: TGCAGTGCTAGACCCCTGGAGCGGTCCTACAATGAGCAGTTCTTC.

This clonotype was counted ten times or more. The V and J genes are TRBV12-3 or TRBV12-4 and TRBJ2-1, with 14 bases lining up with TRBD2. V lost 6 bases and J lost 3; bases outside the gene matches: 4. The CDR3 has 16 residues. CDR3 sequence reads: CASSLTSGGDYNEQFF. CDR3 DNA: TGTGCCAGCAGCCTGACTAGCGGGGGGGACTACAATGAGCAGTTCTTC.

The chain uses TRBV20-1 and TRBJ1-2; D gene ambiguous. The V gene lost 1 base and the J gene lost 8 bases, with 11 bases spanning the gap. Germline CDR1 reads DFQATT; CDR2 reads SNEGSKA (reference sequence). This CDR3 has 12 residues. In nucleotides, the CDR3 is TGCAGTGCTAGAGGGGAGGGCGGGGGCTACACCTTC. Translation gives CSARGEGGGYTF.

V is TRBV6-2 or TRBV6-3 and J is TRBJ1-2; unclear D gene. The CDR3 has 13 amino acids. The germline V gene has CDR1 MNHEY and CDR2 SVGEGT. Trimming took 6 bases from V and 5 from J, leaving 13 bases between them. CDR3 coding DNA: TGTGCCAGCAGAAGGGCCCGAGGGTATGGCTACACCTTC. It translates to CASRRARGYGYTF.

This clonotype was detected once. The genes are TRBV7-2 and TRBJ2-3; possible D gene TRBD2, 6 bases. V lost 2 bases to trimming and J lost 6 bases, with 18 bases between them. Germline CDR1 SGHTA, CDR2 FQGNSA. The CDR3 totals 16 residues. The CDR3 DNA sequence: TGTGCCAGCAGCTTAAGTATCGGGAGAGGTTTGGATACGCAGTATTTT. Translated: CASSLSIGRGLDTQYF.

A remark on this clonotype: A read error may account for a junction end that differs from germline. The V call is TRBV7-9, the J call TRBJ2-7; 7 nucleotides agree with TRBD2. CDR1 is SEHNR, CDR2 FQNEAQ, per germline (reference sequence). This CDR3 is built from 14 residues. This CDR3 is CASSVAGLTYEQYF. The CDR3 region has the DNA TGTGCCAGCAGCGTAGCGGGCCTAACCTACGAGCAGTACTTC. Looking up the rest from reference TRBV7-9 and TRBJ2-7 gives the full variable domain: DTGVSQNPRHKITKRGQNVTFRCDPISEHNRLYWYRQTLGQGPEFLTYFQNEAQLEKSRLLSDRFSAERPKGSFSTLEIQRTEQGDSAMYLCASSVAGLTYEQYFGPGTRLTVT.

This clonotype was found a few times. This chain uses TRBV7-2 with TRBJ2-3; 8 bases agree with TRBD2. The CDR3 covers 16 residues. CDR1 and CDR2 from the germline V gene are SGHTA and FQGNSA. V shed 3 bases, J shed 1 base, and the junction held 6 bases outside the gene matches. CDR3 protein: CASSFSGATGTDTQYF. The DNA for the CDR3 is TGTGCCAGCAGCTTTAGCGGGGCTACTGGCACAGATACGCAGTATTTT.

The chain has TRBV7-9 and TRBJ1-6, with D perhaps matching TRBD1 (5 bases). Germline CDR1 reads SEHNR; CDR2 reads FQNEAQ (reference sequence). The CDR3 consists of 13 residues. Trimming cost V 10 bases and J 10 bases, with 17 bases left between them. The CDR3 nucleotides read TGTGCCACCAAGGGGTTTCGGGGATCACCCCTCCACTTT. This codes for CATKGFRGSPLHF. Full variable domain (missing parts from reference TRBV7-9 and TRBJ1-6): DTGVSQNPRHKITKRGQNVTFRCDPISEHNRLYWYRQTLGQGPEFLTYFQNEAQLEKSRLLSDRFSAERPKGSFSTLEIQRTEQGDSAMYLCATKGFRGSPLHFGNGTRLTVT.

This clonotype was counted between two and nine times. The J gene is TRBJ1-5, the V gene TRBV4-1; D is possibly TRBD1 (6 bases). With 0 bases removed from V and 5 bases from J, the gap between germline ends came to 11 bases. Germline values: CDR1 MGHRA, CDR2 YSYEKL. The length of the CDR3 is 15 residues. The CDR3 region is CASSQEGARYQPQHF. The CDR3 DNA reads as TGCGCCAGCAGCCAAGAGGGGGCGCGGTATCAGCCCCAGCATTTT.

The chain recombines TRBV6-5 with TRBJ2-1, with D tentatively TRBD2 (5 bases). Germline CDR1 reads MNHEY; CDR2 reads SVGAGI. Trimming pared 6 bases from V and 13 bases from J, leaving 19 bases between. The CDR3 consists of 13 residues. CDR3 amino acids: CASRREVRETQFF. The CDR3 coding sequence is TGTGCCAGCAGACGGGAAGTAAGGGAGACCCAGTTCTTC.

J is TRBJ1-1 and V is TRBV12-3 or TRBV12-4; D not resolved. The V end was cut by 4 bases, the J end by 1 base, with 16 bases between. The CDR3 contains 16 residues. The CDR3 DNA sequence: TGTGCCAGCAGTTCGTGGCAGATCCTAGGGAACACTGAAGCTTTCTTT. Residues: CASSSWQILGNTEAFF.

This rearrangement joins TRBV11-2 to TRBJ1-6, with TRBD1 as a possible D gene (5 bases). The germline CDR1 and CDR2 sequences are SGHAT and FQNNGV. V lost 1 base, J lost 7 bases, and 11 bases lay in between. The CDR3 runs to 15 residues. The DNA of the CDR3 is TGTGCCAGCAGCTTAGGACACGGGGCGAATTCACCCCTCCACTTT. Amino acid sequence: CASSLGHGANSPLHF. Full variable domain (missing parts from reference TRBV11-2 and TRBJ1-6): EAGVAQSPRYKIIEKRQSVAFWCNPISGHATLYWYQQILGQGPKLLIQFQNNGVVDDSQLPKDRFSAERLKGVDSTLKIQPAKLEDSAVYLCASSLGHGANSPLHFGNGTRLTVT.

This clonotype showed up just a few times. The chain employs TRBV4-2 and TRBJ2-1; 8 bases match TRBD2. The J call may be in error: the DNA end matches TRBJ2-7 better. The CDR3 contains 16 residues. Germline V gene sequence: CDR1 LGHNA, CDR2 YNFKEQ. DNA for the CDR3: TGTGCCAGCAGCCAAGCGGGAGGGTCCTCCTACAATGAGCAGTACTTC. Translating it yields CASSQAGGSSYNEQYF.

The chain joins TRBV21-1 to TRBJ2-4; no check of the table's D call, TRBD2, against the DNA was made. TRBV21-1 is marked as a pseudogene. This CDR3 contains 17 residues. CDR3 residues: CASSKRLAAVAKNIQYF. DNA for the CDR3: TGTGCCAGCAGCAAACGACTAGCGGCGGTAGCCAAAAACATTCAGTACTTC.

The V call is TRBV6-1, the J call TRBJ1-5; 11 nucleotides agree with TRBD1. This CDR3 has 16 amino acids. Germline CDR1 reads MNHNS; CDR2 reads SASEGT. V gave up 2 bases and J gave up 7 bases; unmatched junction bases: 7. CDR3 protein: CASSEPGQGANQPQHF. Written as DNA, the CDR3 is TGTGCCAGCAGTGAACCCGGACAGGGGGCCAACCAGCCCCAGCATTTT.

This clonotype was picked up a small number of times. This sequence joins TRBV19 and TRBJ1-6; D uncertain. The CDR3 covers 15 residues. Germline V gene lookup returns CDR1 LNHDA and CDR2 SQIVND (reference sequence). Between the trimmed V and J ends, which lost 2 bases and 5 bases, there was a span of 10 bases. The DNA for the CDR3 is TGTGCCAGTAGTATAAGGGCCTTTGATAATTCACCCCTCCACTTT. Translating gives CASSIRAFDNSPLHF.

In DNA form, the CDR3 reads TGTGCCAGCAGCCAAGATATGTGGACACGGGGATGGGAGCAGTACTTC. This translates into CASSQDMWTRGWEQYF. V usage is TRBV4-2 and J usage is TRBJ2-5; the D gene could be TRBD1 or TRBD2 (5 bases each). CDR1 is LGHNA and CDR2 is YNFKEQ in the germline V gene. V was shortened by 0 bases and J by 11 bases, with 22 bases between the two germline ends. The length of the CDR3 is 16 residues.

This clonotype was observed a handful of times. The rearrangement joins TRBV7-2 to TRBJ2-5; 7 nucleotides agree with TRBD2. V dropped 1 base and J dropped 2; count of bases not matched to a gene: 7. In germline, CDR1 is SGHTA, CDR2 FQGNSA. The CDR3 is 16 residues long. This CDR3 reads CASSLVSTGLQETQYF. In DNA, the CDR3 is TGTGCCAGCAGCTTAGTCAGTACGGGACTACAAGAGACCCAGTACTTC.

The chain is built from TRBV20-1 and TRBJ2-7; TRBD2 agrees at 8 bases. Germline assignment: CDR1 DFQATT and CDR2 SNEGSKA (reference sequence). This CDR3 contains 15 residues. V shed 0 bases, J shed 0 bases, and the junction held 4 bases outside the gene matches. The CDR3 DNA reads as TGCAGTGCTAGAGACCCGGGGGGGAGCTCCTACGAGCAGTACTTC. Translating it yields CSARDPGGSSYEQYF.

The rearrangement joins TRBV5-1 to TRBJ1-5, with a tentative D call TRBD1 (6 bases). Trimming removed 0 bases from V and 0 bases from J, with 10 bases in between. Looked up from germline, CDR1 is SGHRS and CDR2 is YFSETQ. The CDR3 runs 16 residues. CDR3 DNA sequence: TGCGCCAGCAGCTTGGCACAGGGTTATAGCAATCAGCCCCAGCATTTT. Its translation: CASSLAQGYSNQPQHF.

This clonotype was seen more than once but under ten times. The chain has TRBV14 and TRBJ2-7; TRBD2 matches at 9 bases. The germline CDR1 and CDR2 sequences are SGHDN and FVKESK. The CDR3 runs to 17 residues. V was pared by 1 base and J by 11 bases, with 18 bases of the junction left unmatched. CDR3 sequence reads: CASSQGQPWTSVSREYF. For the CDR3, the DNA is TGTGCCAGCAGCCAAGGACAGCCTTGGACTAGCGTTTCTCGGGAGTACTTC.

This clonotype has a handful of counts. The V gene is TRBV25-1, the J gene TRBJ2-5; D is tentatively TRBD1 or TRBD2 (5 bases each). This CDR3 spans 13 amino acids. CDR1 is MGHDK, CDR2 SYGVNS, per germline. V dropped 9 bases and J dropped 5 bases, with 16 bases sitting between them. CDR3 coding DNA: TGTGCCAGTTCGGTGAGGGGTGCCGAGACCCAGTACTTC. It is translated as CASSVRGAETQYF.

CDR3 in DNA: TGCAGTGCGGGGGGAGGGTCTTTTAATGAAAAACTGTTTTTT. Protein sequence: CSAGGGSFNEKLFF. V is TRBV20-1 and J is TRBJ1-4; TRBD1 is a possible D gene (5 bases). From germline, CDR1 is DFQATT and CDR2 SNEGSKA (reference sequence). The CDR3 contains 14 residues. V shed 6 bases and J shed 4 bases, with 15 bases lying between them.

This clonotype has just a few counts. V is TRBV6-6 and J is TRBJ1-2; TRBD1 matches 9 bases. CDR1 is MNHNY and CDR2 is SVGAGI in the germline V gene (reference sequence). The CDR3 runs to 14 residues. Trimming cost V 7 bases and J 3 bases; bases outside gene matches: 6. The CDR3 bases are TGTGCCAGCAAGGGGACAGGGCACGACTATGGCTACACCTTC. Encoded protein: CASKGTGHDYGYTF.

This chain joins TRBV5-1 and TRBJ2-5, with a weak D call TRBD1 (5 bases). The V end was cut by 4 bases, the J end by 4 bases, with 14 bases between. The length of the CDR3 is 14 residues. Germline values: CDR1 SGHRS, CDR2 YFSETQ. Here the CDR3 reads CASSQQVPRETQYF. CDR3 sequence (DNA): TGCGCCAGCAGCCAACAGGTACCTCGAGAGACCCAGTACTTC.

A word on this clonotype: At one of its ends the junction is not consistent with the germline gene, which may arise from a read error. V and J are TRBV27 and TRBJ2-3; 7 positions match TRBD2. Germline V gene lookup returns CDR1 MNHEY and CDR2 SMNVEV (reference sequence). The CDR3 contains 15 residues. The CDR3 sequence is CASSWGGGIAGTQYF. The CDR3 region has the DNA TGTGCAAGCAGTTGGGGGGGGGGAATAGCGGGTACGCAGTATTTT.